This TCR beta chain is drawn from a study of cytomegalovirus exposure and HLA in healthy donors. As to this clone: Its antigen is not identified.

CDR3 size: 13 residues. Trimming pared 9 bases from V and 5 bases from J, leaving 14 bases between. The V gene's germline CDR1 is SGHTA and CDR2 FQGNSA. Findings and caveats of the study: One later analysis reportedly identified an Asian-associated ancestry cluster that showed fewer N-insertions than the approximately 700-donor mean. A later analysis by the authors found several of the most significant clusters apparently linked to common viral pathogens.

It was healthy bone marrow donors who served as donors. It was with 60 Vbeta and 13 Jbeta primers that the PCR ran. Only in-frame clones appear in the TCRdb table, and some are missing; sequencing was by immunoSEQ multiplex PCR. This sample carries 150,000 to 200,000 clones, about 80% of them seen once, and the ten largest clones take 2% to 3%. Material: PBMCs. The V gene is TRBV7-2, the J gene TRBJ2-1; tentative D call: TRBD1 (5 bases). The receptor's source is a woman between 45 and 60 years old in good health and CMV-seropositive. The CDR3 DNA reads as TGTGCCAGTCTCCAGGGAATGGACAATGAGCAGTTCTTC. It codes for CASLQGMDNEQFF.